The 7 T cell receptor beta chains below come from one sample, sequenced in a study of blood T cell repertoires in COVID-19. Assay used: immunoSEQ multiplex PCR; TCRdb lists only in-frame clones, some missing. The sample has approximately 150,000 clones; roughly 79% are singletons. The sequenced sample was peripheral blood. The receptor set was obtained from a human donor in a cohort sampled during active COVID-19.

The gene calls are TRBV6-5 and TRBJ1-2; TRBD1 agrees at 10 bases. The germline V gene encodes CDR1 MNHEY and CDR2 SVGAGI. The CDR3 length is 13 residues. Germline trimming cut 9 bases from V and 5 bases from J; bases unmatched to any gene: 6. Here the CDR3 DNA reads TGTGCCAGTCGACAGGGGGCTTTATATGGCTACACCTTC. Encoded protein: CASRQGALYGYTF.

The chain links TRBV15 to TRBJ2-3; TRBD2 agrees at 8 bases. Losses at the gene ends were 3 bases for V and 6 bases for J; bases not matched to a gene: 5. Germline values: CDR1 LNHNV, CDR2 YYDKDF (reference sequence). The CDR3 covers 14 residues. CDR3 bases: TGTGCCACCAGCAGCGGGACTAGGGGCGATACGCAGTATTTT. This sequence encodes CATSSGTRGDTQYF.

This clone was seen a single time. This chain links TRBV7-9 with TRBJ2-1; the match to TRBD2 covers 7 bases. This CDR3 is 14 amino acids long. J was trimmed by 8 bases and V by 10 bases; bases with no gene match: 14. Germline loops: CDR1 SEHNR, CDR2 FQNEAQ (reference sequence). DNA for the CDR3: TGTGCCACCCCGCTTTGGGGAGGGCGGGATGAGCAGTTCTTC. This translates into CATPLWGGRDEQFF. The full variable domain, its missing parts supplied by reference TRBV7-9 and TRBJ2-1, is DTGVSQNPRHKITKRGQNVTFRCDPISEHNRLYWYRQTLGQGPEFLTYFQNEAQLEKSRLLSDRFSAERPKGSFSTLEIQRTEQGDSAMYLCATPLWGGRDEQFFGPGTRLTVL.

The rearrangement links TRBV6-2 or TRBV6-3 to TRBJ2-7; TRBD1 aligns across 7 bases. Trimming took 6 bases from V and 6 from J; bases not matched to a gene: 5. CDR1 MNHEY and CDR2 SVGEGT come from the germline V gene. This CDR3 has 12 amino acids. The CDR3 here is CASSDRVIEQYF. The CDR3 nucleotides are TGTGCCAGCAGCGACAGGGTAATCGAGCAGTACTTC.

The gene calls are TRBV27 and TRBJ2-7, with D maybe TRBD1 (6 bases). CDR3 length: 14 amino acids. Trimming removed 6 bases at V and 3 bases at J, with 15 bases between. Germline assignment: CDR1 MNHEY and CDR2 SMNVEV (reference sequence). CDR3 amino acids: CASRGARQGYEQYF. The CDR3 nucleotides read TGTGCCAGCAGGGGGGCGAGACAAGGCTACGAGCAGTACTTC.

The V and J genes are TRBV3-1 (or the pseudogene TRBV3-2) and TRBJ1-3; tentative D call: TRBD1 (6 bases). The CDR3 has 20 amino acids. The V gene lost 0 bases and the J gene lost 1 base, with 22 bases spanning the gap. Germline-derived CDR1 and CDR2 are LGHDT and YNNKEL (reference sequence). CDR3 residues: CASSQDLGSGTNPSGNTIYF. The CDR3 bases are TGTGCCAGCAGCCAAGATCTTGGTAGTGGGACAAACCCTTCTGGAAACACCATATATTTT.

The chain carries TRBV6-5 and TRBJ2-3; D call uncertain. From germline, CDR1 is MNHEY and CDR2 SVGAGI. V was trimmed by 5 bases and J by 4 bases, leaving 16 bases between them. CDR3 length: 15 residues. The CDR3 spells CASSPKIPPPDTQYF. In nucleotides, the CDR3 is TGTGCCAGCAGTCCTAAGATCCCCCCACCAGATACGCAGTATTTT.